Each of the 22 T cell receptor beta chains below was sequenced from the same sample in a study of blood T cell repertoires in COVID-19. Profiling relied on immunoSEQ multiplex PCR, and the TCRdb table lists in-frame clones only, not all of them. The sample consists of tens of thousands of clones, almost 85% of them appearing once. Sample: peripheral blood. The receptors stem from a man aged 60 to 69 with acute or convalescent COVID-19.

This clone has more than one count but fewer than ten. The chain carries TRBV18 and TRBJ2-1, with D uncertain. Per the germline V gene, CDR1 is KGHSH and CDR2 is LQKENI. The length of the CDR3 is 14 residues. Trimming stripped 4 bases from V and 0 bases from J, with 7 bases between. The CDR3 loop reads CASSQTSSYNEQFF. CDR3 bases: TGTGCCAGCTCACAAACTTCCTCCTACAATGAGCAGTTCTTC.

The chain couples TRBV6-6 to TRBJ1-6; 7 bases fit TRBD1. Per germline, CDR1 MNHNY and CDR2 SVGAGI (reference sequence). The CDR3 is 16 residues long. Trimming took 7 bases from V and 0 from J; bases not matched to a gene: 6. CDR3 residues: CASNDRAGSYNSPLHF. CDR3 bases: TGTGCCAGCAACGACAGGGCGGGCTCCTATAATTCACCCCTCCACTTT.

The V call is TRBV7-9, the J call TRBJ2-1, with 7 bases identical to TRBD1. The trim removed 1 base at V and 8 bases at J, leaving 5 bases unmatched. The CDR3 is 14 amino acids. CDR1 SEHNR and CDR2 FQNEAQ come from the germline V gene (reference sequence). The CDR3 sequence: CASSLGQGFHEQFF. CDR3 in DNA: TGTGCCAGCAGCTTAGGACAGGGTTTCCATGAGCAGTTCTTC.

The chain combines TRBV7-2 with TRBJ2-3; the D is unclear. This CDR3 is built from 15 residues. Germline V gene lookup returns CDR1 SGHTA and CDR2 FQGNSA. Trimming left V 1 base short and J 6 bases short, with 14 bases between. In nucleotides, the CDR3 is TGTGCCAGCAGCTTAGTGCACTCAGTCGGGGATACGCAGTATTTT. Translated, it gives CASSLVHSVGDTQYF.

The CDR3 loop is CASSPRTSVGTGELFF. Written as DNA, the CDR3 is TGTGCCAGCAGCCCCCGGACTAGCGTGGGCACCGGGGAGCTGTTTTTT. The rearrangement links TRBV7-2 to TRBJ2-2; 9 nucleotides align to TRBD2. CDR3 length: 16 amino acids. The V gene's germline CDR1 is SGHTA and CDR2 FQGNSA. Losses at the gene ends were 5 bases for V and 4 bases for J; bases not matched to a gene: 8.

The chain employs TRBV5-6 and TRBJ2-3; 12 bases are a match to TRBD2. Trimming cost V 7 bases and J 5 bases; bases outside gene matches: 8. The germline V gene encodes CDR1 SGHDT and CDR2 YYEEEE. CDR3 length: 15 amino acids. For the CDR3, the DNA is TGTGCCAGCGGGAGACTAGCGGGGGAACAAGATACGCAGTATTTT. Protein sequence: CASGRLAGEQDTQYF.

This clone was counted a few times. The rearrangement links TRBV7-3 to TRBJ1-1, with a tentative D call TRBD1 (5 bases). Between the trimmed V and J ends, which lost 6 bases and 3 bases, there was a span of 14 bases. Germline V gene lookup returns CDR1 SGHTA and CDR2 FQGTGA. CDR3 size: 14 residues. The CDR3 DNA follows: TGTGCCAGCAGAAGGGGAGGGTGGGACACTGAAGCTTTCTTT. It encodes CASRRGGWDTEAFF.

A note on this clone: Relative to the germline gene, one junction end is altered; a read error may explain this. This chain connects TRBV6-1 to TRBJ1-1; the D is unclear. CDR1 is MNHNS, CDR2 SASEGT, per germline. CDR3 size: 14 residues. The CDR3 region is CASREDILNTEAFF. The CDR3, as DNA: TGTGCCAGCAGGGAAGACATTTTGAACACTGAAGCTTTCTTT.

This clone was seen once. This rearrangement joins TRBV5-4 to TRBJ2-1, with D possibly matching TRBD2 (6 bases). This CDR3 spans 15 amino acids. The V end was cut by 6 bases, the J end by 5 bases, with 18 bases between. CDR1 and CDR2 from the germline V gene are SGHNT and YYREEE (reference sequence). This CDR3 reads CASTSEGLPDNEQFF. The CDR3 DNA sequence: TGTGCCAGCACTTCAGAGGGACTGCCTGACAATGAGCAGTTCTTC. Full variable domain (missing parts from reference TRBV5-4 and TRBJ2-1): ETGVTQSPTHLIKTRGQQVTLRCSSQSGHNTVSWYQQALGQGPQFIFQYYREEENGRGNFPPRFSGLQFPNYSSELNVNALELDDSALYLCASTSEGLPDNEQFFGPGTRLTVL.

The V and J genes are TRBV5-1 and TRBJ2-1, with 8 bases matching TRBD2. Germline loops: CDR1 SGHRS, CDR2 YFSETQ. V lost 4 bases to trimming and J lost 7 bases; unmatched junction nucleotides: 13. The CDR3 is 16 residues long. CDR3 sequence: CASSRTGTRNGNEQFF. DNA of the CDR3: TGCGCCAGCAGCAGAACCGGGACTAGAAATGGTAATGAGCAGTTCTTC.

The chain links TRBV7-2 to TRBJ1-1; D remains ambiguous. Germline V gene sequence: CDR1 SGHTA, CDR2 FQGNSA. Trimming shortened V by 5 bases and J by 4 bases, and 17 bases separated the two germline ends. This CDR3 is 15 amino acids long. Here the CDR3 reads CASSPRGVDSTEAFF. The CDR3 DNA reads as TGTGCCAGCAGCCCCCGGGGTGTCGATAGCACTGAAGCTTTCTTT.

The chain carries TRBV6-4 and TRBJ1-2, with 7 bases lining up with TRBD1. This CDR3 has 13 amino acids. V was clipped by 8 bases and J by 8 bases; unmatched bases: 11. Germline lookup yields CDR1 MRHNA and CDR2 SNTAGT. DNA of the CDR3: TGTGCCAGCTCCTCGGAGACAGGGAGCGGCTACACCTTC. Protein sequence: CASSSETGSGYTF.

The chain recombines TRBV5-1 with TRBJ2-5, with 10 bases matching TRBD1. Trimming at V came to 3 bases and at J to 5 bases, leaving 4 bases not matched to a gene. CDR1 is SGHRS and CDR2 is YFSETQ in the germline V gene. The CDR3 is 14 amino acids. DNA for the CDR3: TGCGCCAGCAGCTCTGGGACAGGGGCGGAGACCCAGTACTTC. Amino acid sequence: CASSSGTGAETQYF.

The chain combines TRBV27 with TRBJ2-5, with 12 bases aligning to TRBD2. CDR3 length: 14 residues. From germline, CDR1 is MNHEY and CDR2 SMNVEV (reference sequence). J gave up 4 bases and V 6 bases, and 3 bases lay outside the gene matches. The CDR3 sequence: CASRLAGGGETQYF. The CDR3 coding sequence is TGTGCCAGCAGACTAGCGGGGGGTGGAGAGACCCAGTACTTC.

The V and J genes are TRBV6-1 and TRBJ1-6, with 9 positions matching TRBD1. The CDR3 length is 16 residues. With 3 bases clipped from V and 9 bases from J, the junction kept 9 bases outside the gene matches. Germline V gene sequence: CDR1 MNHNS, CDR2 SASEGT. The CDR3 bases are TGTGCCAGCAGTGATCGGGGACAGGGCTTGGGTTCACCCCTCCACTTT. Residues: CASSDRGQGLGSPLHF.

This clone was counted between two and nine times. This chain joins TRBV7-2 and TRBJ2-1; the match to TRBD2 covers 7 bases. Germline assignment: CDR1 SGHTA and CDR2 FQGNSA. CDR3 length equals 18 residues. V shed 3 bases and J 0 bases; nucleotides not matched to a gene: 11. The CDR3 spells CASSFRASGPISYNEQFF. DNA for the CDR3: TGTGCCAGCAGCTTTAGGGCTAGCGGACCCATCTCCTACAATGAGCAGTTCTTC.

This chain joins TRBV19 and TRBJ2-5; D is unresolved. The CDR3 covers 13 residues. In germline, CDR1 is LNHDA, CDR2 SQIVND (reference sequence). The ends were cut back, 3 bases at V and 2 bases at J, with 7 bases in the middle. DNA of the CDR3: TGTGCCAGTAGTATCCAGGTTCAAGAGACCCAGTACTTC. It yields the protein CASSIQVQETQYF.

CDR3: CASRSTGDSPLHF. DNA of the CDR3: TGTGCCAGCAGGTCAACAGGGGATTCACCCCTCCACTTT. This sequence joins TRBV12-3 or TRBV12-4 and TRBJ1-6, with TRBD1 identical over 7 bases. The CDR3 covers 13 residues. The V segment lost 6 bases and the J segment 8 bases; nucleotides outside the gene matches: 4.

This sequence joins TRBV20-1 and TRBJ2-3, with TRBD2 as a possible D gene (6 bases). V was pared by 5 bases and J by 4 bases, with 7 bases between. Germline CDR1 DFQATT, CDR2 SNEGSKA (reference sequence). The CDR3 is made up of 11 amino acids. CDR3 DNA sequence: TGCAGTGCTCCGGGGGCAGATACGCAGTATTTT. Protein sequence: CSAPGADTQYF.

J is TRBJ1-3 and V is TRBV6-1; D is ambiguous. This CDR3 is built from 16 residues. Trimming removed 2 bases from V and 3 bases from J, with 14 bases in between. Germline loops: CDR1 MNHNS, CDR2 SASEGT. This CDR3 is CASSEPGEGGGNTIYF. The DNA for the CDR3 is TGTGCCAGCAGTGAACCCGGGGAGGGCGGTGGAAACACCATATATTTT.

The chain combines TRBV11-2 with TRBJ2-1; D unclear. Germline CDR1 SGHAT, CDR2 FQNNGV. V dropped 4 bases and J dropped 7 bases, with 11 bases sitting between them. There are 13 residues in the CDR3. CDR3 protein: CASSYPGRNEQFF. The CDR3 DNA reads TGTGCCAGCAGCTACCCAGGTAGGAATGAGCAGTTCTTC.

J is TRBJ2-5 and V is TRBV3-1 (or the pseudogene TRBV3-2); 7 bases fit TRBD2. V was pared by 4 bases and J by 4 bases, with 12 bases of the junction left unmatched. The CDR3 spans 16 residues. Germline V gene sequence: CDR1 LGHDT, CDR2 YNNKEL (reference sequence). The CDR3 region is CASSPLTAGARETQYF. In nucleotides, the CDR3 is TGTGCCAGCAGCCCCTTGACGGCGGGAGCCCGAGAGACCCAGTACTTC.